The clone carrying this TCR beta chain was observed at least ten times. Its specificity is unknown. The data originate from a study of T-cell reconstitution after alpha-beta-depleted transplantation in children. Whole-study findings and limits: Alpha-beta T cells about two months after transplant reportedly derived from several hundred expanded graft clones. Surviving thymic progenitors and recipient T cells were the source of high TCRbeta diversity at day 60 in some patients.

The V gene end was trimmed by 6 bases and the J gene end by 2 bases; junction bases not matched to a gene: 6. This CDR3 has 13 residues. Germline loops: CDR1 SQVTM, CDR2 ANQGSEA. It was with unique molecular identifiers that the TCRbeta library was prepared. TCRdb called the PCR reads again in MiXCR, with one record for every CDR3 protein. The table has fewer than 700,000 distinct CDR3 sequences, around 13% seen once. The clonotype comes from a male patient younger than 18 who had a stem cell transplant for acute myeloid leukemia, so the T cells may come from the graft donor. The chain is built from TRBV29-1 and TRBJ2-7; 8 positions match TRBD1. This sample comprised PBMCs, mostly from graft donor cells, obtained 360 days after TCRalphabeta/CD19-depleted stem cell transplant. CDR3 sequence (DNA): TGCAGCGTCGCAGGGACAGGACCCTACGAGCAGTACTTC. Its protein product is CSVAGTGPYEQYF.